This is a list of T cell receptor beta chains from one sample in a study of early T cells in non-severe SARS-CoV-2 infection. Each CDR3 protein gets one entry after TCRdb re-called the 5' RACE reads with MiXCR. The sample contains about 23,000 distinct CDR3 sequences, around 5% of which appear only once. Sequencing input: whole blood. The source of these receptors is an adult who was a healthcare worker with PCR-confirmed SARS-CoV-2 infection or an uninfected control (not recorded which). Each CDR3 is given with its conserved first and last residue. The order of the fields is clone size, J gene, V gene, D gene, CDR3 DNA, CDR3 protein. D genes are given only for firm matches. Rows may omit the clone size; those that give it use once, few, many or a size class.

>many|TRBJ2-3|TRBV18|-
TGTGCCAGCTCACCACCTAGCACAGATACGCAGTATTTT
CASSPPSTDTQYF
>many|TRBJ2-7|TRBV20-1|-
TGCAGTGCTAGCGGAGTGGACTCCTACGAGCAGTACTTC
CSASGVDSYEQYF
>many|TRBJ1-5|TRBV20-1|-
TGCAGTGTAAGACAGTTTCCCAATCAGCCCCAGCATTTT
CSVRQFPNQPQHF
>many|TRBJ2-2|TRBV12-3/TRBV12-4|-
TGTGCCAGCAGCCTGGGGCAGGGTATTAACACCGGGGAGCTGTTTTTT
CASSLGQGINTGELFF
>many|TRBJ1-1|TRBV3-1|-
TGTGCCAGCAGACCGATACAAGGGGTTGGTGAAGCTTTCTTT
CASRPIQGVGEAFF
>-|TRBJ2-7|TRBV6-5|TRBD2
TGTGCCAGCAGAGGACCCGGGACTAGCGGAACCTACGAGCAGTACTTC
CASRGPGTSGTYEQYF
>-|TRBJ2-1|TRBV20-1|-
TGCAGTGCTAGAGGTGCGGACGCTGGTAACAATGAGCAGTTCTTC
CSARGADAGNNEQFF
>-|TRBJ1-6|TRBV18|TRBD1
TGTGCCAGCTCATGGGACAGATTGTCACCCCTCCACTTT
CASSWDRLSPLHF
>few|TRBJ1-1|TRBV11-3|-
TGTGCCAGCAGCTTAGAGGGGTACTCTGAAGCTTTCTTT
CASSLEGYSEAFF
>-|TRBJ2-3|TRBV11-2|TRBD2
TGTGCCAGCAGCTTCCAAGCGGGGGGTGGAATAACAGATACGCAGTATTTT
CASSFQAGGGITDTQYF
>-|TRBJ2-5|TRBV7-6|TRBD2
TGTGCCAGCAGCTCCCGACTAGCGGCTCAAGAGACCCAGTACTTC
CASSSRLAAQETQYF
>-|TRBJ1-4|TRBV19|TRBD1
TGTGCCAGTAGTCAACCCGTGACAGGGGAGGATGAAAAACTGTTTTTT
CASSQPVTGEDEKLFF
>-|TRBJ2-7|TRBV3-1|-
TGTACCAGCAGCCAGGGTGGAACCTACGAGCAGTACTTC
CTSSQGGTYEQYF
>many|TRBJ1-3|TRBV29-1|-
TGCAGCGTTACCTTCGGAGCCGCAGGGGAACCAGGAAACACCATATATTTT
CSVTFGAAGEPGNTIYF
>many|TRBJ2-5|TRBV20-1|TRBD1
TGCAGTGCTGCGCCGGGACAGGGGGCGGAGGAGACCCAGTACTTC
CSAAPGQGAEETQYF
>-|TRBJ1-1|TRBV2|-
TGTGCCAGCAGCGTACAGGGTATAGGCACTGAAGCTTTCTTT
CASSVQGIGTEAFF
>-|TRBJ1-1|TRBV10-3|TRBD1
TGTGCCATCAAGAACAGCAACACAGGGGAAACTGAAGCTTTCTTT
CAIKNSNTGETEAFF
>many|TRBJ2-2|TRBV20-1|TRBD2
TGCAGTGCTAGAGATTGGAGACTAGCGGGGGCCCGCACCGGGGAGCTGTTTTTT
CSARDWRLAGARTGELFF
>few|TRBJ2-3|TRBV27|TRBD2
TGTGCCAGCACCAACAGTGGACTAGACACCGATACGCAGTATTTT
CASTNSGLDTDTQYF
>few|TRBJ2-5|TRBV12-3/TRBV12-4|-
TGTGCCAGCAGGGTTAGCGGCCAAGAGACCCAGTACTTC
CASRVSGQETQYF
>many|TRBJ2-5|TRBV11-2|-
TGTGCCAGCAGCTTATTCCCCTCGAAAGAGACCCAGTACTTC
CASSLFPSKETQYF
>many|TRBJ1-2|TRBV7-9|-
TGTGCCAGCAGCCCACAGGATGCAAGCTATGGCTACACCTTC
CASSPQDASYGYTF
>-|TRBJ2-2|TRBV7-2|-
TGTGCCAGCCTGCGGGGCGGGGAGCTGTTTTTT
CASLRGGELFF
>medium-sized|TRBJ1-2|TRBV7-2|-
TGTGCCAGCAGCTTAGAGGGCAGGCTGGGCTACACCTTC
CASSLEGRLGYTF
>many|TRBJ2-4|TRBV5-3|TRBD1
TGTGCCAGAAGCCCGGACAGGGGTGGGGAGAGGAGCATTCAGTACTTC
CARSPDRGGERSIQYF
>few|TRBJ2-7|TRBV5-1|TRBD1
TGCGCCAGCAGCGTTCGGGACAGGGGGCTTGGCGAGCAGTACTTC
CASSVRDRGLGEQYF
>many|TRBJ2-7|TRBV20-1|-
TGCAGTTCGGGGCAATTCTACGAGCAGTACTTC
CSSGQFYEQYF
>many|TRBJ2-3|TRBV20-1|TRBD2
TGCAGTGCCATTAGCGGGGGGGCCGCAGATACGCAGTATTTT
CSAISGGAADTQYF
>medium-sized|TRBJ2-1|TRBV10-1|-
TGCGCCAGCAGTCCAAAGTTTGCGGGGGCTTACAATGAGCAGTTCTTC
CASSPKFAGAYNEQFF
>few|TRBJ2-3|TRBV5-1|-
TGCGCCAGCAGCTTGGGTTTCCTTGCAGATACGCAGTATTTT
CASSLGFLADTQYF
>many|TRBJ2-1|TRBV12-5|TRBD1
TGTGCTAGTGGTTTGACTACAGGGGGGTTTGACAATGAGCAGTTCTTC
CASGLTTGGFDNEQFF